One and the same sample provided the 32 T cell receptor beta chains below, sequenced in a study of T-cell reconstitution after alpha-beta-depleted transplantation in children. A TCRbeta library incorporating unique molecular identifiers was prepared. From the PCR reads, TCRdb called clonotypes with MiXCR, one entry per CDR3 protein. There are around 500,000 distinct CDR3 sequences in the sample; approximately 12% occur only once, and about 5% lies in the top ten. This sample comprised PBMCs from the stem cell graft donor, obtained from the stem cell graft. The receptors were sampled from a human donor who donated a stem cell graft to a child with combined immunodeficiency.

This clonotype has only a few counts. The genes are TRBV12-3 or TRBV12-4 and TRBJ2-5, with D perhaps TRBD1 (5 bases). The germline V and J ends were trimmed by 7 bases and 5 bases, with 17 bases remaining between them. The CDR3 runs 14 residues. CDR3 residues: CASNLMGQRETQYF. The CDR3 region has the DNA TGTGCCAGCAATCTAATGGGGCAACGGGAGACCCAGTACTTC.

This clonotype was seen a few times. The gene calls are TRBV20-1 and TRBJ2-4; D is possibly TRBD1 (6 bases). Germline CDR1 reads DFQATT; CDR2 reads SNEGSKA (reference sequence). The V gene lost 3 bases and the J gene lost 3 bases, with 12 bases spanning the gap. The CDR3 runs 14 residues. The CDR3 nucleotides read TGCAGTGCTAGCCAAGGGGGAGTCAAAAACATTCAGTACTTC. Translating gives CSASQGGVKNIQYF.

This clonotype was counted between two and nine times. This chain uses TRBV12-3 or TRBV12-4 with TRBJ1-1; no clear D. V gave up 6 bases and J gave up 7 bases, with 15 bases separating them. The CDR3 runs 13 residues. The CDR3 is CASRRGIGDEAFF. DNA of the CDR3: TGTGCCAGCAGACGAGGGATTGGAGATGAAGCTTTCTTT.

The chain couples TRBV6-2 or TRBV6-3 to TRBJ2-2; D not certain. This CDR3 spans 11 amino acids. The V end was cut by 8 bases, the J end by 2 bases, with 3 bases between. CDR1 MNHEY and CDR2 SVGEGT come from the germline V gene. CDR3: CASANTGELFF. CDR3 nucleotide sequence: TGTGCCAGCGCAAACACCGGGGAGCTGTTTTTT.

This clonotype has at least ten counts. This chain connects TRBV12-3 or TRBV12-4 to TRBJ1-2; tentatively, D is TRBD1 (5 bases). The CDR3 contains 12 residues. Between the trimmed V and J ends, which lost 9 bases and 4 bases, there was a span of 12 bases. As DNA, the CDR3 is TGTGCCAGTCAACGGGGGGGCTATGGCTACACCTTC. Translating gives CASQRGGYGYTF.

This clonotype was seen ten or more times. In DNA, the CDR3 is TGTGCCAGCAGTCGAGCCCCCTACAATGAGCAGTTCTTC. Protein product: CASSRAPYNEQFF. J is TRBJ2-1 and V is TRBV12-3 or TRBV12-4; D is uncertain. The CDR3 has 13 amino acids. The V end lost 5 bases, the J end lost 2 bases, and 7 bases lay between the germline ends.

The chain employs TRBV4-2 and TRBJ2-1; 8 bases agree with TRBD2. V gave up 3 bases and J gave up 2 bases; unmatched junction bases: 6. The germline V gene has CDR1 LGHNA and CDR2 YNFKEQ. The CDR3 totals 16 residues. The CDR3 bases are TGTGCCAGCAGCCAGGAACTAGCGGTGACCTACAATGAGCAGTTCTTC. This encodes CASSQELAVTYNEQFF.

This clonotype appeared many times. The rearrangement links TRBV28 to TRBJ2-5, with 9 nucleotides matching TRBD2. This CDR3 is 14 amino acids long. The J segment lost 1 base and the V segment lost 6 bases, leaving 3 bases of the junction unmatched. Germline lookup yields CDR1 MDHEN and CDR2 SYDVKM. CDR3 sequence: CASSMTSGQETQYF. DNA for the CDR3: TGTGCCAGCAGCATGACTAGCGGCCAAGAGACCCAGTACTTC. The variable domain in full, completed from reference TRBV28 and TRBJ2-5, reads DVKVTQSSRYLVKRTGEKVFLECVQDMDHENMFWYRQDPGLGLRLIYFSYDVKMKEKGDIPEGYSVSREKKERFSLILESASTNQTSMYLCASSMTSGQETQYFGPGTRLLVL.

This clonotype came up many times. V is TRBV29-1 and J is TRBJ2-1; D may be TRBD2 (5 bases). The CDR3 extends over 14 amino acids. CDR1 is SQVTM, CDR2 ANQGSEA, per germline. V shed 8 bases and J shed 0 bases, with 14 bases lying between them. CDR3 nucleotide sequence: TGCAGCACGGGCAACGGGAACTCCTACAATGAGCAGTTCTTC. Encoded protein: CSTGNGNSYNEQFF.

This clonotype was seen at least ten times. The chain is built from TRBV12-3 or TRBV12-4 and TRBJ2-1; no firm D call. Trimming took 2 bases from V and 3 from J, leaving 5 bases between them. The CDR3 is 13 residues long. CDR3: CASSLQFYNEQFF. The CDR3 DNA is TGTGCCAGCAGTTTACAGTTCTACAATGAGCAGTTCTTC.

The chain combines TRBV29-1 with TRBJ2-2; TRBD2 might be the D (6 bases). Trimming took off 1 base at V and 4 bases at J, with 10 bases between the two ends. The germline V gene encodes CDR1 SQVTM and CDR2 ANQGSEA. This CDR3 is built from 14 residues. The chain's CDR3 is CSVEGFGGTGELFF. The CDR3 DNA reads TGCAGCGTTGAAGGGTTCGGGGGCACCGGGGAGCTGTTTTTT.

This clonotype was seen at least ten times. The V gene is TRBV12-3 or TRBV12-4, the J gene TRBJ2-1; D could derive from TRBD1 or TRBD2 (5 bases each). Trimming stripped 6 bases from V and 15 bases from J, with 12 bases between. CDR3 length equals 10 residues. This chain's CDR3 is CASRGERGFF. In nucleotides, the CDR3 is TGTGCCAGCAGAGGGGAGAGGGGGTTCTTC.

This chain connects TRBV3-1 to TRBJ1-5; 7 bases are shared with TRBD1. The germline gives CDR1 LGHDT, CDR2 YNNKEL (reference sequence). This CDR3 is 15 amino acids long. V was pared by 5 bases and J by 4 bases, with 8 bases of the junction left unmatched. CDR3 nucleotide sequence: TGTGCCAGCAGCGAGACAGGGCAACGGAATCAGCCCCAGCATTTT. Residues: CASSETGQRNQPQHF.

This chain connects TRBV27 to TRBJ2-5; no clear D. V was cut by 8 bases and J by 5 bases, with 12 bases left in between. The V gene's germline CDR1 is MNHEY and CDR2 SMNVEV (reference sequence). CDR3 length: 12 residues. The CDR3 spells CASGYRQETQYF. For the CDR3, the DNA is TGTGCCAGCGGATATAGGCAGGAGACCCAGTACTTC.

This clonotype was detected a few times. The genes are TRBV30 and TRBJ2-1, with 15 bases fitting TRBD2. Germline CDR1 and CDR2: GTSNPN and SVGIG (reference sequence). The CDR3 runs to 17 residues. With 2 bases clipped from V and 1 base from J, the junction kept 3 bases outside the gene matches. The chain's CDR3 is CAWSWTSGGESYNEQFF. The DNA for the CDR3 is TGTGCCTGGAGTTGGACTAGCGGGGGGGAATCCTACAATGAGCAGTTCTTC. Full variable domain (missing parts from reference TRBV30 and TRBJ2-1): SQTIHQWPATLVQPVGSPLSLECTVEGTSNPNLYWYRQAAGRGLQLLFYSVGIGQISSEVPQNLSASRPQDRQFILSSKKLLLSDSGFYLCAWSWTSGGESYNEQFFGPGTRLTVL.

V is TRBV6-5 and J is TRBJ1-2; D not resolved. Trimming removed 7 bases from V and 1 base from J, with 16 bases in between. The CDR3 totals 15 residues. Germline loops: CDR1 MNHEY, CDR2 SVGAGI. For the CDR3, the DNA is TGTGCCAGCATCCCGGACCGTGGCTATAACTATGGCTACACCTTC. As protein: CASIPDRGYNYGYTF.

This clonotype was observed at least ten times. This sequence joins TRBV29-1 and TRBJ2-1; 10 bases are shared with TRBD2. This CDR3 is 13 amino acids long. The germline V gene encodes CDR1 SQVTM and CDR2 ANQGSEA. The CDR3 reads CSANSGGYNEQFF. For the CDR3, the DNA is TGCAGTGCAAATAGCGGGGGGTACAATGAGCAGTTCTTC.

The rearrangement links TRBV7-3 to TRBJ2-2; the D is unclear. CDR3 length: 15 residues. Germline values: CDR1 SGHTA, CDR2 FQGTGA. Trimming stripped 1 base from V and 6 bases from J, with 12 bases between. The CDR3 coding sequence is TGTGCCAGCAGCTTAAGTCCCACTTCTCCCGGGGAGCTGTTTTTT. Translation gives CASSLSPTSPGELFF.

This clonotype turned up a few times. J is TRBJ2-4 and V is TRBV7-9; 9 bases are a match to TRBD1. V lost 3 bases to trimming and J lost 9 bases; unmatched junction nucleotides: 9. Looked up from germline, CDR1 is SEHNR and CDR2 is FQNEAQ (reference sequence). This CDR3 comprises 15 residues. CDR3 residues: CASSLGTGTVGIQYF. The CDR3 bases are TGTGCCAGCAGCTTGGGGACAGGGACGGTTGGCATTCAGTACTTC.

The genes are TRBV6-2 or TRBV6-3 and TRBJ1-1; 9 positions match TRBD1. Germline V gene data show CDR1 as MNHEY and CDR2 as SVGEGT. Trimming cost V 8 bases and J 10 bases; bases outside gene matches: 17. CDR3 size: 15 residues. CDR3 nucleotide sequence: TGTGCCAGCCTATCATCGGGACAGGGAATCCCAACAGCTTTCTTT. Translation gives CASLSSGQGIPTAFF.

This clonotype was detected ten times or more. The CDR3 is CAWSKTTVSGELFF. The CDR3 DNA sequence: TGTGCCTGGAGTAAAACGACGGTTTCCGGGGAGCTGTTTTTT. The chain links TRBV30 to TRBJ2-2, with D unresolved. The CDR3 length is 14 residues. Trimming removed 2 bases at V and 6 bases at J, with 13 bases between. Germline V CDR1 and CDR2: GTSNPN, SVGIG (reference sequence).

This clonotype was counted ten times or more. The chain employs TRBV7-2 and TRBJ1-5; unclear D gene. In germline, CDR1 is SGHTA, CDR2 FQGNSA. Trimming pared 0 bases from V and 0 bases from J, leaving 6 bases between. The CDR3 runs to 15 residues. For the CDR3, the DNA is TGTGCCAGCAGCTTAGCTCCCCTTAGCAATCAGCCCCAGCATTTT. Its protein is CASSLAPLSNQPQHF.

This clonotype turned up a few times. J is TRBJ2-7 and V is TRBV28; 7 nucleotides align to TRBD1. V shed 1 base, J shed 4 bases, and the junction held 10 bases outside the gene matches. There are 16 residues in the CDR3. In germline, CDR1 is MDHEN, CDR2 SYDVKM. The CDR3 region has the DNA TGTGCCAGCAGTTTATTCACGACAGGGCCGGGTTACGAGCAGTACTTC. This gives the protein CASSLFTTGPGYEQYF.

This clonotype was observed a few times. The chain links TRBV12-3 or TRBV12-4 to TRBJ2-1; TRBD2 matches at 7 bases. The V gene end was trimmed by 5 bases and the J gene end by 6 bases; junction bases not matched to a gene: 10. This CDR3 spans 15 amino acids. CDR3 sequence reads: CASSGAGVGSNEQFF. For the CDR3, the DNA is TGTGCCAGCAGTGGGGCGGGAGTAGGGTCCAATGAGCAGTTCTTC.

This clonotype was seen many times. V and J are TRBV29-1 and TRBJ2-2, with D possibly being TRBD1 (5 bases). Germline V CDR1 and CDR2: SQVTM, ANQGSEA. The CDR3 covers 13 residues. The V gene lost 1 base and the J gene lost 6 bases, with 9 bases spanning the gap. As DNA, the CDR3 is TGCAGCGTTGAAGGGACATACTCCGGGGAGCTGTTTTTT. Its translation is CSVEGTYSGELFF.

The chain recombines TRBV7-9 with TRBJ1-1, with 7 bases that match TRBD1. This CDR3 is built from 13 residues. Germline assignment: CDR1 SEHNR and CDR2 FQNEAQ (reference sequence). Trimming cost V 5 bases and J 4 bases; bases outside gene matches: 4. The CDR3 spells CASSMGQSTEAFF. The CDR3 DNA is TGTGCCAGCAGCATGGGACAGTCCACTGAAGCTTTCTTT.

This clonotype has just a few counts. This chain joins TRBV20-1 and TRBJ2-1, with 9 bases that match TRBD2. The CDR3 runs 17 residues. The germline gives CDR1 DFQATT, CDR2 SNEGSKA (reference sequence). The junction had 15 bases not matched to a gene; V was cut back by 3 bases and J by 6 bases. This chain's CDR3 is CSASKNLAGPGSNEQFF. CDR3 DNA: TGCAGTGCTAGTAAGAATCTAGCGGGACCCGGGAGCAATGAGCAGTTCTTC.

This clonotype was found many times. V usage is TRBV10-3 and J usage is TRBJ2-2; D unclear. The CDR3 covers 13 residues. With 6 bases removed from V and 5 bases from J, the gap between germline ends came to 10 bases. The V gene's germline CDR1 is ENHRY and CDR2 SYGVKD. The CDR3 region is CAISDPVTGELFF. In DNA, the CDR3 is TGTGCCATCAGCGATCCGGTTACCGGGGAGCTGTTTTTT.

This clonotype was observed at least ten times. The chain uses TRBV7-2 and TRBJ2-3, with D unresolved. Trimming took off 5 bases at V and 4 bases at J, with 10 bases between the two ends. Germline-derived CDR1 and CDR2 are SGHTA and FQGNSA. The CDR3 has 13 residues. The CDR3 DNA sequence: TGTGCCAGCAGCGTTAGTAGAGCAGATACGCAGTATTTT. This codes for CASSVSRADTQYF. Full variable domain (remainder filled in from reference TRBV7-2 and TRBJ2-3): GAGVSQSPSNKVTEKGKDVELRCDPISGHTALYWYRQSLGQGLEFLIYFQGNSAPDKSGLPSDRFSAERTGGSVSTLTIQRTQQEDSAVYLCASSVSRADTQYFGPGTRLTVL.

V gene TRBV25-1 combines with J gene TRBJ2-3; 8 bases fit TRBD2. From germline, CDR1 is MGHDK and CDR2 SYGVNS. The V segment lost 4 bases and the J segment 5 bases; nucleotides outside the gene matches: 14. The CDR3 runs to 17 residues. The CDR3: CASSVPPAGGAGDTQYF. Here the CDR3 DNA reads TGTGCCAGCAGTGTACCCCCTGCCGGGGGGGCAGGAGATACGCAGTATTTT.

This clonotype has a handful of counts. This chain's CDR3 is CASSLVAGTGNTIYF. CDR3 nucleotide sequence: TGTGCCAGCAGCTTAGTCGCTGGGACTGGAAACACCATATATTTT. The V call is TRBV11-1, the J call TRBJ1-3; D remains ambiguous. The CDR3 extends over 15 amino acids. In germline, CDR1 is SGHAT, CDR2 FQDESV (reference sequence). V lost 1 base to trimming and J lost 2 bases, with 9 bases between them.

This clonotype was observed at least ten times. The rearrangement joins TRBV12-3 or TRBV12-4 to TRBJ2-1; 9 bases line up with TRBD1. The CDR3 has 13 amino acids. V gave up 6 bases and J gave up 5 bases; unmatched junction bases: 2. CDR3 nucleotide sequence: TGTGCCAGCAGAGGGACAGGGCACAATGAGCAGTTCTTC. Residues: CASRGTGHNEQFF.